This T cell receptor (beta chain) was found in a study of blood T cell repertoires in COVID-19. Background on the study: There were acute and convalescent COVID-19 samples, and they came from the United States, Italy and Spain. The analysed material was cDNA or gDNA that came from T cells, B-cell-depleted T cells, or PBMCs.

Authors' data handling: Reference gene primer amplification yielded estimated nucleated cell counts. The data were produced by immunoSEQ multiplex PCR, yet TCRdb's version contains in-frame clones alone and is incomplete. V and J calls and clone size are given by that table; D and trimming were obtained from the DNA. The table has 100,000 to 150,000 clones, more than 70% seen once. This clone was observed once. The CDR3 loop spans 15 amino acids. Per germline, CDR1 LNHDA and CDR2 SQIVND (reference sequence). Trimming removed 6 bases from V and 6 bases from J; junction bases left unmatched: 8. The TCR comes from a human donor in a cohort sampled during active COVID-19. V gene TRBV19 combines with J gene TRBJ2-2; TRBD1 agrees at 9 bases. Sequencing was carried out using peripheral blood. CDR3 sequence: CASRAGTGWAGELFF. CDR3 sequence (DNA): TGTGCCAGTAGGGCGGGGACAGGGTGGGCCGGGGAGCTGTTTTTT. Drawing the rest from reference TRBV19 and TRBJ2-2, the complete variable domain is DGGITQSPKYLFRKEGQNVTLSCEQNLNHDAMYWYRQDPGQGLRLIYYSQIVNDFQKGDIAEGYSVSREKKESFPLTVTSAQKNPTAFYLCASRAGTGWAGELFFGEGSRLTVL.